Sequencing of this TCR beta chain was carried out in a study of blood T cell repertoires in COVID-19. About the research overall: There were acute and convalescent COVID-19 samples, and they came from the United States, Italy and Spain. Nucleic acid was either cDNA or gDNA, and it came from T cells, B-cell-depleted T cells, or PBMCs.

This clone was recorded a few times. At one boundary the junction diverges from the germline segment, which might be a read error. Per the original methods: Nucleated cell number was recorded as an estimate derived from reference gene primer amplification. Clones were sequenced by immunoSEQ multiplex PCR, and TCRdb holds only the in-frame ones, with some missing. The DNA was the basis for D and trimming; V, J and clone size are from that table. The sample yields some 88,000 clones, 65% to 90% seen once. The germline V gene has CDR1 SNHLY and CDR2 FYNNEI. This CDR3 contains 12 residues. This sequence originates from a man in his fifties or sixties with acute or convalescent COVID-19. This sequence joins TRBV2 and TRBJ1-2, with 9 bases matching TRBD1. Sequencing was done on a sample of peripheral blood. The CDR3 is CASREGQGGYTF. The CDR3 DNA follows: TGTGCCAGCAGGGAAGGACAGGGGGGCTACACCTTC.